This TCR beta chain was captured in a study of graft-versus-host responses after intestinal transplantation (dated by TCRdb to about 2021). Background for the entire study: Recipients received multivisceral, liver-intestinal, or isolated intestinal transplants. Anti-thymocyte globulin induction was given to all recipients, followed by maintenance tacrolimus and steroids for about 3 years. Bulk TCR-beta CDR3 sequencing was used to track graft-versus-host and host-versus-graft alloreactive T cell clones in the graft, circulation and bone marrow after intestinal transplantation. To identify alloreactive clones, pre-transplant mixed lymphocyte reaction products were sequenced and compared with unstimulated pre-transplant donor and recipient T cells. The cohort enrolled about two dozen intestinal transplant recipients, one of whom was a retransplant, and 3 patients without pretransplant specimens were excluded. Donor T cell macrochimerism was defined as a peak of at least 4% donor T cells among recipient peripheral blood mononuclear cells. Instead of going to the commercial service, samples from a few later patients were sequenced in-house on an Illumina MiSeq and processed with MiXCR.

This clone was seen only once. Its antigen target is currently unknown. Nothing much larger sits one base from this clone, and base qualities are not available. Library generation was performed with the immunoSEQ multiplex PCR assay. In most patients, genomic DNA was isolated using the Qiagen DNeasy Blood and Tissue Kit and sent frozen to Adaptive Biotechnologies for TCR sequencing. Adaptive Biotechnologies carried out high-throughput TCR-beta CDR3 sequencing of genomic DNA for most patients. Regarding the original processing steps: Adaptive's ImmunoSEQ software supplied the TCR sequencing data for 18 patients, while MiXCR and VDJtools were used to process three other patients. CD4 versus CD8 sorting errors were corrected by removing sequences found in both subsets at a frequency ratio below 5:1. CDR3 nucleotide sequences shared by donor and recipient were removed because the origin of these sequences could not be assigned. At least 2-fold expansion over unstimulated cells and a minimum CFSE-low frequency of 0.002% (template counts) or 0.001% (read counts) were required for clones to be classified as alloreactive. A clone was considered mappable if detected in the sequenced pre-transplant spleen, lymph node, or MLR CFSE-low populations of the donor or recipient. Cumulative frequency of alloreactive clones was calculated as a percentage of all sequences weighted by copy number. Entries here come from immuneACCESS through TCRdb and include only in-frame sequences with V and J called. Some clones fail to appear in such tables; in the studies checked, an unresolved V gene covers under half of the shortfall, and the cause of the remainder is unknown. V, J and clone size derive from that table, while D and trimming were established from the DNA sequence. The sample contains 25,000 to 35,000 clones, roughly four fifths of them found a single time. The ten biggest clones cover roughly 18% of the sample.

The CDR3 spans 16 residues, from the cysteine through the phenylalanine. The sequence is cut down to CDR3 DNA, 48 bases in frame from base 1. For CDR1 and CDR2, the germline V gene (reference sequence) lists LNHDA and SQIVND. Germline trimming: 10 bases from V, 0 bases from J; junction bases outside gene matches: 11. What this sample's time point label stands for: cells obtained before transplantation from donor or recipient. CD3+CD4+ and CD3+CD8+ populations were FACS-sorted from unstimulated pre-transplant donor and recipient cells taken from spleen or lymph nodes. Results the study describes overall, beyond this receptor: GvH clones were detected in recipient bone marrow, and some appeared earlier in ileal mucosa or blood, consistent with an intestinal mucosal origin. Early after transplant, peak levels of circulating GvH clones were associated with declines in HvG clones. High GvH to HvG T cell clonal ratios were observed in the allografts of patients with donor T cell macrochimerism. The conclusions were limited by the relatively low number and heterogeneity of the intestinal transplant patients.

Sequenced material: unstimulated CD8+ T cells sorted from spleen or lymph node cells, taken before intestinal transplant. The clonotype originates from a human donor who received an intestinal transplant. The rearrangement joined TRBV19 to TRBJ1-5; TRBD1 agrees with 8 junctional bases. The CDR3 corresponds to CATRQDRGYSNQPQHF. The bases are TGTGCCACTAGACAAGACAGGGGATATAGCAATCAGCCCCAGCATTTT. Joined to the reference TRBV19 and TRBJ1-5 proteins, this CDR3 gives the full variable domain: DGGITQSPKYLFRKEGQNVTLSCEQNLNHDAMYWYRQDPGQGLRLIYYSQIVNDFQKGDIAEGYSVSREKKESFPLTVTSAQKNPTAFYLCATRQDRGYSNQPQHFGDGTRLSIL.